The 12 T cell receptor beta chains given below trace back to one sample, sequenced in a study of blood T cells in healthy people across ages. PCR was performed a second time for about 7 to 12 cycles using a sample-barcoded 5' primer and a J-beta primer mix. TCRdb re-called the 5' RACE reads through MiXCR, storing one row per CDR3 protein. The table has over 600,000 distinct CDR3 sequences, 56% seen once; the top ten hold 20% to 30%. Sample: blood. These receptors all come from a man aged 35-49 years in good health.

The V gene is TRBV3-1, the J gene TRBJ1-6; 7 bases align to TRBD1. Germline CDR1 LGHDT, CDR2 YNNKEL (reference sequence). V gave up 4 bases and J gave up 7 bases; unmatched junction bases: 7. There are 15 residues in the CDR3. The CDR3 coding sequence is TGTGCCAGCAGCCCTAAAAGACAGGGAAATTCACCCCTCCACTTT. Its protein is CASSPKRQGNSPLHF.

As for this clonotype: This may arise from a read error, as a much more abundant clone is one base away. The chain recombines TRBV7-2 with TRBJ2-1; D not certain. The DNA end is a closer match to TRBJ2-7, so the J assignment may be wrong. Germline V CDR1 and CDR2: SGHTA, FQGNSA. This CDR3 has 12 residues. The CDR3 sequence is CASSLTNNEQYF. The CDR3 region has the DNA TGTGCCAGCAGTCTGACGAACAATGAGCAGTACTTC.

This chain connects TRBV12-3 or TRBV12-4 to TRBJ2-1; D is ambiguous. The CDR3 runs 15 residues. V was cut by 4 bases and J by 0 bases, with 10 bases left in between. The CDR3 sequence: CASSSWAVSYNEQFF. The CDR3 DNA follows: TGTGCCAGCAGTTCGTGGGCCGTCTCCTACAATGAGCAGTTCTTC.

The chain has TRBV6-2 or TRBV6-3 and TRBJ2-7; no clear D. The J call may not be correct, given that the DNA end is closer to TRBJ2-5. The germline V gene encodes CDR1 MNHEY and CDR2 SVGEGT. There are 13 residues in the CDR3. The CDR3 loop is CASSYLVRETQYF. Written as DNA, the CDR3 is TGTGCCAGCAGTTACCTGGTCAGGGAGACCCAGTACTTC.

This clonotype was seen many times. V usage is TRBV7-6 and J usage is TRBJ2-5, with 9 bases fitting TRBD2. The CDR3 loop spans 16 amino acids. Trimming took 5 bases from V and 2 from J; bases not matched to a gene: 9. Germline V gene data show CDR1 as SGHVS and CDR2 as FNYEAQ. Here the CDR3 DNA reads TGTGCCAGCAGCCACGACCCGACTAGCGGACAAGAGACCCAGTACTTC. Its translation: CASSHDPTSGQETQYF.

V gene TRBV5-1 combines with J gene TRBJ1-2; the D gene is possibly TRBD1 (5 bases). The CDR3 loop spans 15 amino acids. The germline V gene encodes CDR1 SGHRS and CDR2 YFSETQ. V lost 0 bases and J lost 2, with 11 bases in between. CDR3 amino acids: CASSLATGGNYGYTF. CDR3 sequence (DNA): TGCGCCAGCAGCTTGGCGACCGGGGGGAACTATGGCTACACCTTC.

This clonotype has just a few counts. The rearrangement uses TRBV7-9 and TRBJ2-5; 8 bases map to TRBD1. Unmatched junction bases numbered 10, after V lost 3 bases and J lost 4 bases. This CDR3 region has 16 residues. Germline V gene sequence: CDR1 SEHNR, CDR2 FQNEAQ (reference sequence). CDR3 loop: CASSLHMDRDRETQYF. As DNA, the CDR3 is TGTGCCAGCAGCTTGCACATGGACAGGGACCGAGAGACCCAGTACTTC.

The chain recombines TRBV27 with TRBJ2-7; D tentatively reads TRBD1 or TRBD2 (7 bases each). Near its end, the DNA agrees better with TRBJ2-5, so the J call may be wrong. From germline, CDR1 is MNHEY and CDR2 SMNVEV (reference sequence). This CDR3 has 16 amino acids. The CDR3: CASSFVSQGGKETQYF. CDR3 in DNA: TGTGCCAGCAGTTTCGTATCGCAGGGGGGGAAAGAGACCCAGTACTTC.

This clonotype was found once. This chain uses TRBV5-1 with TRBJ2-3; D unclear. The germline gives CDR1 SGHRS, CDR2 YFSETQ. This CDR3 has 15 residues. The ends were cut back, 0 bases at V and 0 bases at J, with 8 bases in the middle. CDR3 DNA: TGCGCCAGCAGCTTGGGCCTATCGAGCACAGATACGCAGTATTTT. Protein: CASSLGLSSTDTQYF.

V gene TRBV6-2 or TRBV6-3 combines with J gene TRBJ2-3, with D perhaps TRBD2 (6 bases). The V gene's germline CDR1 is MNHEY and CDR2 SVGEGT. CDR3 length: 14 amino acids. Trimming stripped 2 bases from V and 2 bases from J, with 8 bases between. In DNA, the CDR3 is TGTGCCAGCAGTTACGCTAGCGACACAGATACGCAGTATTTT. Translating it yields CASSYASDTDTQYF.

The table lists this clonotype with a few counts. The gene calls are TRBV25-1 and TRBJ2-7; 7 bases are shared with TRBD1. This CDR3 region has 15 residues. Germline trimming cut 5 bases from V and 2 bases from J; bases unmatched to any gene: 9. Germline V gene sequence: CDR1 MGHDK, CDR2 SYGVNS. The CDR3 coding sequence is TGTGCCAGCAGTCACCGGGACAGTCGCACCTACGAGCAGTACTTC. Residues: CASSHRDSRTYEQYF.

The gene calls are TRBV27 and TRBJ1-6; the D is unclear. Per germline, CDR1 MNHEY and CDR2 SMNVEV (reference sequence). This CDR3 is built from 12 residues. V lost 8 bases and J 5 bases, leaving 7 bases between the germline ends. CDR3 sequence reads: CASGLDNSPLHF. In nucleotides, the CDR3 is TGTGCCAGCGGGCTAGATAATTCACCCCTCCACTTT.